This T cell receptor (beta chain) was sequenced during a study of shared clonotypes between healthy human individuals. Study-wide points: The study found lower generation probabilities in non-shared clonotypes than in those shared by all four donors. In general, naive subsets displayed greater estimated richness than memory subsets did. Represented genetic and exposure-history diversity was restricted by having few donors.

Of note for this clone: Its target is unknown.

Replicate PCRs for sorted subsets used roughly 200 ng DNA; this equaled tens of thousands of T cell genomes. Assay used: immunoSEQ multiplex PCR; TCRdb lists only in-frame clones, some missing. The table shows under 750,000 clones, with roughly 72% occurring only once. From germline, CDR1 is ENHRY and CDR2 SYGVKD. The CDR3 covers 14 residues. Germline trimming cut 6 bases from V and 4 bases from J; bases unmatched to any gene: 3. The source of this sequence is a woman younger than 45 in good health. This rearrangement joins TRBV10-3 to TRBJ2-3; 11 bases line up with TRBD2. The specimen was memory CD4+ T cells sorted from blood. Subset reported: CD45RA-negative fraction. This chain's CDR3 is CAISLLAGADTQYF. For the CDR3, the DNA is TGTGCCATCAGCCTACTAGCGGGAGCAGATACGCAGTATTTT.